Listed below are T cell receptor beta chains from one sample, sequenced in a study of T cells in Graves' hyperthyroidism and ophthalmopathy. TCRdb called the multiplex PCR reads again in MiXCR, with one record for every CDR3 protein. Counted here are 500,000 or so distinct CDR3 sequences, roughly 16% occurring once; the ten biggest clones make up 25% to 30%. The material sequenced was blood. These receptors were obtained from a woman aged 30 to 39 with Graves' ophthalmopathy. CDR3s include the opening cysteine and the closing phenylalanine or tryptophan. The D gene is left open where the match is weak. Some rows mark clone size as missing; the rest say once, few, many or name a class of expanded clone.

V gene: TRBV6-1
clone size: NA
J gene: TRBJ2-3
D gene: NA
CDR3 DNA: TGTGCCACCGAGGGGGGGCCGTATACAGATACGCAGTATTTT
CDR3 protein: CATEGGPYTDTQYF

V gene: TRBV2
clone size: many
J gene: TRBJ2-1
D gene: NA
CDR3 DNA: TGTGCCAGCAGTGAAGCCAGCCACCCGGTTGAGCAGTTCTTC
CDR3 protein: CASSEASHPVEQFF

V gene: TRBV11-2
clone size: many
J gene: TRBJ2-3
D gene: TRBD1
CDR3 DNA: TGTGCCAGCAGCCCTGACAGGGGAGGCACGGATACGCAGTATTTT
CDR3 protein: CASSPDRGGTDTQYF

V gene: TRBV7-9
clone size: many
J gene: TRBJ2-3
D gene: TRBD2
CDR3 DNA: TGTGCCAGCAGCCATCTAGCGGGAGGGAGGTCTAGCACAGATACGCAGTATTTT
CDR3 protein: CASSHLAGGRSSTDTQYF

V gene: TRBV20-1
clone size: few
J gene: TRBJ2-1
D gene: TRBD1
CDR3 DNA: TGCAGTGCTAGGGCCCCGGGACAGGGGTTCAATGAGCAGTTCTTC
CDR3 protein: CSARAPGQGFNEQFF

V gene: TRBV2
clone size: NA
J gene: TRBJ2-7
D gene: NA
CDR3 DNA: TGTGCCACCTCCGTACCAACTCAAAGGGACAAACACTACGAGCAGTACTTC
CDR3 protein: CATSVPTQRDKHYEQYF

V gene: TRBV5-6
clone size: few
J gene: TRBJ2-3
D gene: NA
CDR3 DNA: TGTGCCAGCAGGACGGGTTCCACAGATACGCAGTATTTT
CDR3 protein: CASRTGSTDTQYF

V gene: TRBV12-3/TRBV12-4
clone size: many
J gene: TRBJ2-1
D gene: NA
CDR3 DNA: TGTGCCAGCAGTTTACTAGCCTTGAATGAGCAGTTCTTC
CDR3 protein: CASSLLALNEQFF

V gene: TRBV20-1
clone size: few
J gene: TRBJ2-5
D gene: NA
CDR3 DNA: TGCAGTGCTAGAGTTCGAGTAGCCCAAGAGACCCAGTACTTC
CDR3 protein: CSARVRVAQETQYF

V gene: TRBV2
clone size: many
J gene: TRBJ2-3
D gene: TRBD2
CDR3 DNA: TGTGCCAGCAGTGGGGACTACGTATCGCAGTATTTT
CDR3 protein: CASSGDYVSQYF